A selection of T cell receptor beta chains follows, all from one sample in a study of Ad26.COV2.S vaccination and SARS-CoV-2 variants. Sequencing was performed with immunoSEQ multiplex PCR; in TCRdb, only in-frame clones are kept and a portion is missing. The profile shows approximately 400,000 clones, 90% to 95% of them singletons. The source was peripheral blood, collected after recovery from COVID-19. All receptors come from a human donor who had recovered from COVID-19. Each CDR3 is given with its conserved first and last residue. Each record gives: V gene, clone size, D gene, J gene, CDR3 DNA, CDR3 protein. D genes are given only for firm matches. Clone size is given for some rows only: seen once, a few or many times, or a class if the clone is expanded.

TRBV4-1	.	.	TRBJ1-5	TGCGCCAGCAGCCAATCACGGGAAAATCAGCCCCAGCATTTT	CASSQSRENQPQHF
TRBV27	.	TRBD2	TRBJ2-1	TGTGCCAGCAGTCCTCGGACTAGCGGGGAGGGTGAGCAGTTCTTC	CASSPRTSGEGEQFF
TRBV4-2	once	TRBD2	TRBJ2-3	TGTGCCAGCAGCCAACTCGGGTCCAGCGGGGGGGGCCAGTATTTT	CASSQLGSSGGGQYF
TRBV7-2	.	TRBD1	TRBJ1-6	TGTGCCAGCAGCTTAGAGGAGGGGGCTAATTCACCCCTCCACTTT	CASSLEEGANSPLHF
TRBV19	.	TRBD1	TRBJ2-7	TGTGCCAGTAGTACTCGGACAGGGGGCGAGCAGTACTTC	CASSTRTGGEQYF
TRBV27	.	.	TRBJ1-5	TGTGCCAGCAGTTTAAGGGGAGGGTTTTTCGTAGATAATCAGCCCCAGCATTTT	CASSLRGGFFVDNQPQHF
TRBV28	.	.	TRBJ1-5	TGTGCCAGCAGCAACCCGTGGAGAAATAGCAATCAGCCCCAGCATTTT	CASSNPWRNSNQPQHF
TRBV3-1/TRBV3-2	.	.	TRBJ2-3	TGTGCCAGCAGCCGACTAAAGTGGGATTTCCCGGATACGCAGTATTTT	CASSRLKWDFPDTQYF
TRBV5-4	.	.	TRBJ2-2	TGTGCCAGCAGCCCCGCTAGCGTCACCGGGGAGCTGTTTTTT	CASSPASVTGELFF
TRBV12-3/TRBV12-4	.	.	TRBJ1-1	TGTGCCAGCAGTTTAGCGTGGGGAACTGAAGCTTTCTTT	CASSLAWGTEAFF
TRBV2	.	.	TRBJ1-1	TGTGCCAGGTCACAGATTATGAACACTGAAGCTTTCTTT	CARSQIMNTEAFF
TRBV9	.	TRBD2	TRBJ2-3	TGTGCCAGCAGCGAGGGGACTATTACTAGCACAGATACGCAGTATTTT	CASSEGTITSTDTQYF
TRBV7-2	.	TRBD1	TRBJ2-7	TGTGCCAGCAGTCTCCGACAGGGGCAGCCCTCTTACGAGCAGTACTTC	CASSLRQGQPSYEQYF
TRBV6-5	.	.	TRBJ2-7	TGTGCCAGCAGCTTGAACTACGAGCAGTACTTC	CASSLNYEQYF
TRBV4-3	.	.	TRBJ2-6	TGCGCCAGCAGCCAAGAGGGCTCTGGGGCCAACGTCCTGACTTTC	CASSQEGSGANVLTF
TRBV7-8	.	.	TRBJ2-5	TGTGCCAGCCGCTCGGGAGAGACCCAGTACTTC	CASRSGETQYF
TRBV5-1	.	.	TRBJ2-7	TGCGCCAGCAGCTTGGATGTGAACTACGAGCAGTACTTC	CASSLDVNYEQYF
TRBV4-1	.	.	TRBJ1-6	TGCGCCAGCAGCCATGCTACCGACCAAGGCTCCTATAATTCACCCCTCCACTTT	CASSHATDQGSYNSPLHF
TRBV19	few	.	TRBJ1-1	TGTGCCAGTAGTCGCACGAACACTGAAGCTTTCTTT	CASSRTNTEAFF
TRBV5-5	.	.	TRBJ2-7	TGTGCCAGCAGCTTGGCGGGTTTGGCACAGTCTAGCTCCTACGAGCAGTACTTC	CASSLAGLAQSSSYEQYF
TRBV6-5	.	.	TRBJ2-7	TGTGCCATTTTACAGGGAGTCTACGAGCAGTACTTC	CAILQGVYEQYF
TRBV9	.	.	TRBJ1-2	TGTGCCAGCAGCCCATCCTTGGGTAAAGGAGGGGGTGGCTACACCTTC	CASSPSLGKGGGGYTF
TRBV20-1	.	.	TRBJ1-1	TGCAGTGCCCTAAGGGGGGGTGAAGCTTTCTTT	CSALRGGEAFF
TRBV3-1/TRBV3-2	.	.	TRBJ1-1	TGTGCCAGCAGCTATACAGGGCTGAACACTGAAGCTTTCTTT	CASSYTGLNTEAFF
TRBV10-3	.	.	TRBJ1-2	TGTGCCATCAGGCCGGACAGAAACTATGGCTACACCTTC	CAIRPDRNYGYTF
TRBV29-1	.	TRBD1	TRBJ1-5	TGCAGCGTCGCGACAGGGCTCAATCAGCCCCAGCATTTT	CSVATGLNQPQHF
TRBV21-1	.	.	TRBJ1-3	TGTGCCAGCAGGGGGGGCTCTGGAAACACCATATATTTT	CASRGGSGNTIYF
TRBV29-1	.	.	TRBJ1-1	TGCAGCGTTGATAGTGGCTACGGGGGGACTGAAGCTTTCTTT	CSVDSGYGGTEAFF
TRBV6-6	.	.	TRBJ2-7	TGTGCCAGCAGTGACCCGACAGTTTCCTCCTACGAGCAGTACTTC	CASSDPTVSSYEQYF
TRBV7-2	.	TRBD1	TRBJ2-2	TGTGCCAGCAGCCGGACAGGGTCGAACACCGGGGAGCTGTTTTTT	CASSRTGSNTGELFF
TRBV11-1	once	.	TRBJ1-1	TGTGCCAGCAGCTTATTAACAAGGGGCACTGAAGCTTTCTTT	CASSLLTRGTEAFF
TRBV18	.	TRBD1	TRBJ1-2	TGTGCCAGCTCACCACCAGGGGGCTCTGGCTACACCTTC	CASSPPGGSGYTF
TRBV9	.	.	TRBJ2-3	TGTGCCAGCAGCGCCCGGGTGTCGCAGTATTTT	CASSARVSQYF
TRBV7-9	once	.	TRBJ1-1	TGTGCCAGCAGCTTAGTGGCAGGGGCGAACACTGAAGCTTTCTTT	CASSLVAGANTEAFF
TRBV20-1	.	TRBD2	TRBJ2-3	TGCAGTGCTAGTATTGCGGGGGGAGATACGCAGTATTTT	CSASIAGGDTQYF
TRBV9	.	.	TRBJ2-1	TGTGCCAGCAGTGAACCACACTACTTGACAGACGGCTCCTACAATGAGCAGTTCTTC	CASSEPHYLTDGSYNEQFF
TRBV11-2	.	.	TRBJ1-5	TGTGCCAGCAGCTTAGGGACAGATAGCAATCAGCCCCAGCATTTT	CASSLGTDSNQPQHF
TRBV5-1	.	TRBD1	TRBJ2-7	TGCGCCAGCAGCCACGGACAGGGGGGCCCCTACGAGCAGTACTTC	CASSHGQGGPYEQYF
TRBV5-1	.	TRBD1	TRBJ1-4	TGCGCCAGCAGCTTGGAGGGACAGGGGTATGAAAAACTGTTTTTT	CASSLEGQGYEKLFF
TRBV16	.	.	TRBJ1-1	TGTGCCAGCAGCCCGCGGGGGGTCACTGAAGCTTTCTTT	CASSPRGVTEAFF
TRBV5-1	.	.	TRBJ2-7	TGCGCCAGCAGCTTGGGAGGGGATGGGTCGTACGAGCAGTACTTC	CASSLGGDGSYEQYF
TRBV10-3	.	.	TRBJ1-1	TGTGCCATCACTTTGAACCTGAACACTGAAGCTTTCTTT	CAITLNLNTEAFF
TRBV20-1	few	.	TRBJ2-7	TGCAGTGCTAGTTACGCACAATACGAGCAGTACTTC	CSASYAQYEQYF
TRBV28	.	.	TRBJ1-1	TGTGCCAGCAGGGTTCTCGGAGCGAACACTGAAGCTTTCTTT	CASRVLGANTEAFF
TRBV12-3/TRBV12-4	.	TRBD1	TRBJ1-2	TGTGCCAGCAGTCCCGACAGGGGCTATGGCTACACCTTC	CASSPDRGYGYTF
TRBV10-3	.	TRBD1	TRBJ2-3	TGTGCCATCAGGGAAACAGGGGCAGATACGCAGTATTTT	CAIRETGADTQYF
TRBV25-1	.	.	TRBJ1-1	TGTGCCAGCAGTGATAGGGGCACTTGGGCTTTCTTT	CASSDRGTWAFF
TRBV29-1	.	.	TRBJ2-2	TGCAGCGCTAAGTCGCAAAACACCGGGGAGCTGTTTTTT	CSAKSQNTGELFF
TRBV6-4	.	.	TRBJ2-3	TGTGCCAGCAGCAGGACTAGTGGGACAACAGATACGCAGTATTTT	CASSRTSGTTDTQYF
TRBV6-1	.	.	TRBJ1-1	TGTGCCAGCAGTGAAGCGGACCGAAAAGGTGCTTTCTTT	CASSEADRKGAFF
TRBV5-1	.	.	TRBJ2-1	TGCGCCAGCAGAAGGGATGGGTACAATGAGCAGTTCTTC	CASRRDGYNEQFF
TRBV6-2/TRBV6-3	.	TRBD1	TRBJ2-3	TGTGCCAGCAGTTACGGGACAGGGTTCGCAGATACGCAGTATTTT	CASSYGTGFADTQYF
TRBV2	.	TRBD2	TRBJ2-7	TGTGCCAGCAGTGAAGTCGGGACTAGCGGGAACTACGAGCAGTACTTC	CASSEVGTSGNYEQYF
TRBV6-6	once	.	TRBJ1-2	TGTGCCAGCAGCCCTAACTATGGCTACACCTTC	CASSPNYGYTF
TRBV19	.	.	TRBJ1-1	TGTGCCAGTAGTACCCAGACAGGCCACTGGGACACTGAAGCTTTCTTT	CASSTQTGHWDTEAFF
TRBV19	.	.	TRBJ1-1	TGTGCCAGTAGTATAGATCTGAGGGTCCCTGAAGCTTTCTTT	CASSIDLRVPEAFF
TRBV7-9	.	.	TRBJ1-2	TGTGCCAGCAGCCGGATACAGGGCTATGGCTACACCTTC	CASSRIQGYGYTF